This T cell receptor (beta chain) was observed in a study of control samples from healthy donors and cancer patients. CDR1 is SGHVS and CDR2 is FQNEAQ in the germline V gene. The CDR3 consists of 13 residues. The V end lost 3 bases, the J end lost 6 bases, and 8 bases lay between the germline ends. Sequencing was performed with immunoSEQ multiplex PCR; in TCRdb, only in-frame clones are kept and a portion is missing. The sample yields roughly 100,000 clones, under 90% seen once. This chain connects TRBV7-8 to TRBJ1-4, with D uncertain. The clonotype originates from a woman aged 45 to 65 in good health. Sequencing was done on a sample of blood. The DNA for the CDR3 is TGTGCCAGCAGCTTCCTGACGGATGAAAAACTGTTTTTT. Its translation: CASSFLTDEKLFF.